Many counts were recorded for the clone carrying this T cell receptor beta chain. The entry originates in a study of patients and donors after allogeneic stem cell transplantation. Germline lookup yields CDR1 SGHKS and CDR2 YYEKEE (reference sequence). The CDR3 has 15 amino acids. The ends were cut back, 4 bases at V and 0 bases at J, with 11 bases in the middle. MiXCR was run by TCRdb on the RT-PCR reads, yielding one entry per CDR3 protein. Of 150,000 to 200,000 distinct CDR3 sequences in the sample, roughly 24% are singletons; the top ten hold 25% to 30%. The sample consisted of blood, either unsorted or a sorted T cell fraction (not recorded which). This chain joins TRBV5-5 and TRBJ1-5; D is possibly TRBD1 (5 bases). This receptor was obtained from a human donor who was either an allogeneic HSCT recipient or a stem cell or donor lymphocyte infusion donor (not recorded which). It is not recorded whose cells these are; they may come from a transplant donor. The CDR3 DNA sequence: TGTGCCAGCAGCCCCGGGACGTTTAGCAATCAGCCCCAGCATTTT. Protein sequence: CASSPGTFSNQPQHF.